This TCR beta chain was obtained from a study of cytomegalovirus exposure and HLA in healthy donors. General observations from the study: Among the most significant clusters, several appeared linked to common viral pathogens in a later analysis.

A note on this clone: Its antigen is unidentified.

PCR used 60 Vbeta primers and 13 Jbeta primers. TCRdb's table, derived via immunoSEQ multiplex PCR, lists solely in-frame clones and lacks some. The sample carries almost 200,000 clones, roughly 80% recorded once. The clonotype comes from a male donor in good health and CMV-seropositive. The sample comprised PBMCs.

The CDR3 DNA reads TGTGCCAGCAGCTTCGCCCCATCGGTTAACTATGGCTACACCTTC. This gives the protein CASSFAPSVNYGYTF. J is TRBJ1-2 and V is TRBV7-6; D gene uncertain. This CDR3 spans 15 amino acids. V was shortened by 3 bases and J by 1 base, with 12 bases between the two germline ends. Germline V CDR1 and CDR2: SGHVS, FNYEAQ.